This TCR beta chain was identified in a study of blood T cell repertoires in COVID-19. Some clones are missing from TCRdb's copy, which holds only in-frame ones; the method was immunoSEQ multiplex PCR. The repertoire consists of 150,000 to 250,000 clones, with approximately 94% occurring once and the leading ten covering 0.6% to 0.8%. This CDR3 spans 14 amino acids. The junction had 7 bases not matched to a gene; V was cut back by 2 bases and J by 10 bases. Germline values: CDR1 SEHNR, CDR2 FQNEAQ (reference sequence). The TCR comes from a man aged 25 to 40 with COVID-19, enrolled during active disease. The V gene is TRBV7-9, the J gene TRBJ2-1; 8 nucleotides match TRBD2. The specimen was peripheral blood. The CDR3 nucleotides read TGTGCCAGCAGCTTAAGTGGCGGGGGGCGAGAGCAGTTCTTC. Translated: CASSLSGGGREQFF. The full variable domain, its missing parts supplied by reference TRBV7-9 and TRBJ2-1, is DTGVSQNPRHKITKRGQNVTFRCDPISEHNRLYWYRQTLGQGPEFLTYFQNEAQLEKSRLLSDRFSAERPKGSFSTLEIQRTEQGDSAMYLCASSLSGGGREQFFGPGTRLTVL.